This TCR beta chain stems from a study of T cell repertoires in cytomegalovirus infection (dated by TCRdb to the late 2010s). Regarding the research as a whole: The HLA type of each donor mattered for the analysis, because public TCR beta signatures pointed to carriage of CMV infection along with the matching HLA type. Results and caveats for the whole study, not just this receptor: In both this cohort and an independent cohort of 350 or so donors, the cumulative frequency of public TCR beta family members distinguished carriers of CMV infection plus the relevant HLA type. In the ex vivo response, HLA-C-restricted CMV-specific TCR beta clonotypes were dominant, and in two of eight donors the single most frequent clonotype came from this HLA-C-restricted group.

For this chain, trimming is 1 base at the V end and 5 bases at the J end, and the number of junction bases without a gene match is 7. CDR1 is given as DFQATT and CDR2 as SNEGSKA, both from the germline V gene (reference sequence). The CDR3, cysteine through phenylalanine, is 15 amino acids long. Only CDR3 DNA is held: 45 bases, read in frame from base 1. Worth noting for this clonotype: This clone's antigen is unknown. The input lacks base qualities; no much larger clone sits a single base away.

TCRdb shows the sequencer as Illumina HiSeq 1500. Using fastp trimming at Q25 and MiXCR clonotype assembly, TCRdb reanalyzed the public sequencing data and kept in-frame beta chains. Entries that share a CDR3 protein sequence are merged under the most common genes and DNA. The sample contains roughly 640,000 distinct CDR3 sequences, about 24% of them found a single time. The ten largest clones capture roughly 8% of the sample. The rearranged segments are TRBV20-1 and TRBJ2-2; 7 of the junction bases match TRBD2. This clonotype originated in a human donor in good health (CMV status not recorded). Some clones in this sample may be carry-over from other donors' samples. Sequenced: CD8+ T cells from PBMCs. Here is the DNA: TGCAGTGCTAGAGCGACCGGGCGGGGGACCGGGGAGCTGTTTTTT. It translates as CSARATGRGTGELFF.